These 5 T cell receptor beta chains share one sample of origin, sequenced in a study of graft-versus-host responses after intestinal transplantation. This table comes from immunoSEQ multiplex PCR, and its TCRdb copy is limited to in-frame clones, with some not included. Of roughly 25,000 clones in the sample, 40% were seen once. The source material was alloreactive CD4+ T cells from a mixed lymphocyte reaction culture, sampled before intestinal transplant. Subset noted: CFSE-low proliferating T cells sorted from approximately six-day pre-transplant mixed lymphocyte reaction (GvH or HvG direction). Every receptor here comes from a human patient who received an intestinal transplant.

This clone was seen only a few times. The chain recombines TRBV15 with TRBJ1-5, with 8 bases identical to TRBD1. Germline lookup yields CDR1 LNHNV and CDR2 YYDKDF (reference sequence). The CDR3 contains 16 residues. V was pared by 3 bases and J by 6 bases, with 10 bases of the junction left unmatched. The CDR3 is CATSSFQDRAGQPQHF. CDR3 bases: TGTGCCACCAGCAGCTTCCAGGACAGGGCAGGTCAGCCCCAGCATTTT.

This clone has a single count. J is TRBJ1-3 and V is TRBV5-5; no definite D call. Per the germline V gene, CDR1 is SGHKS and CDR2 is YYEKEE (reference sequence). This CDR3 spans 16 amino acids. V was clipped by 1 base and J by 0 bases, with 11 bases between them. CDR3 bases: TGTGCCAGCAGCTTGTTTTTTTTAGTCTCTGGAAACACCATATATTTT. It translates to CASSLFFLVSGNTIYF.

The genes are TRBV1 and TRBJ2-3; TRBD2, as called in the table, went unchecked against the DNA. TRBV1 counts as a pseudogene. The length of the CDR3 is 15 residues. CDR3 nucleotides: TGCACCAGCAGCCTGCGCGGGAGCTCCCCAGATACGCAGTATTTT. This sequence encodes CTSSLRGSSPDTQYF.

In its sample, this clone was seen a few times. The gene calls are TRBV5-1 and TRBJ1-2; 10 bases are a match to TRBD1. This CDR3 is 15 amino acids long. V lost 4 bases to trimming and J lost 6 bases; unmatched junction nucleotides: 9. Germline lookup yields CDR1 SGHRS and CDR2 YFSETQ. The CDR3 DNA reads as TGCGCCAGCAGCGACGCCGGGACAGGGGTCAATGGCTACACCTTC. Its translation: CASSDAGTGVNGYTF.

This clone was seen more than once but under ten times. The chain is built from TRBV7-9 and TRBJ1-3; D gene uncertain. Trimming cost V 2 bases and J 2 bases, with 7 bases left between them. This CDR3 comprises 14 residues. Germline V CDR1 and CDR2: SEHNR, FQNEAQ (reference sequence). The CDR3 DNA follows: TGTGCCAGCAGCTTAAGCATAACTGGAAACACCATATATTTT. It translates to CASSLSITGNTIYF. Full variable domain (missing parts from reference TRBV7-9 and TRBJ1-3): DTGVSQNPRHKITKRGQNVTFRCDPISEHNRLYWYRQTLGQGPEFLTYFQNEAQLEKSRLLSDRFSAERPKGSFSTLEIQRTEQGDSAMYLCASSLSITGNTIYFGEGSWLTVV.